The clone carrying this TCR beta chain was observed many times. Looked up from germline, CDR1 is DFQATT and CDR2 is SNEGSKA (reference sequence). Trimming removed 6 bases from V and 4 bases from J, with 16 bases in between. The CDR3 loop spans 14 amino acids. The data were taken from a study of T cells in Graves' hyperthyroidism and ophthalmopathy. Background on the study: Blood was drawn when the patient was first diagnosed and still untreated.

Researchers amplified the TCR beta CDR3 regions from RNA transcripts. HTBI primers were the set used in a first-round RT-PCR of the TCR CDR3. TCRdb processed the multiplex PCR reads anew with MiXCR; each CDR3 protein has one entry. The sample carries under 350,000 distinct CDR3 sequences, roughly a fifth recorded once. Patients aged 18 to 65 with hyperthyroidism were newly diagnosed, with duration under 2 months. The sequencing input was blood. The gene calls are TRBV20-1 and TRBJ2-4; maybe TRBD2 (5 bases). The sequence was collected from a woman in her forties or fifties with Graves' hyperthyroidism. CDR3 residues: CSAPPAGPKNIQYF. DNA for the CDR3: TGCAGTGCCCCCCCCGCGGGCCCTAAAAACATTCAGTACTTC.